The 25 T cell receptor beta chains below were found in one sample sequenced in a study of glioma-infiltrating T cells after dendritic cell vaccination. Only in-frame clones appear in the TCRdb table, and some are missing; sequencing was by immunoSEQ multiplex PCR. The sample lists tens of thousands of clones, over 80% seen once, with around 7% in the top ten. Time point in this sample: after dendritic cell vaccination, including at tumor progression/relapse. This specimen consisted of blood, obtained after dendritic cell vaccination. The receptors were gathered from a human donor with glioblastoma.

The rearrangement uses TRBV5-4 and TRBJ1-2; 7 bases agree with TRBD1. Losses at the gene ends were 4 bases for V and 3 bases for J; bases not matched to a gene: 9. Germline V gene lookup returns CDR1 SGHNT and CDR2 YYREEE (reference sequence). This CDR3 spans 15 amino acids. The CDR3 protein is CASSTGDSYYYGYTF. The CDR3 DNA follows: TGTGCCAGCAGCACCGGGGACAGCTACTACTATGGCTACACCTTC.

In this sample, this clone is medium-sized (0.01 to 0.1%). The genes are TRBV7-9 and TRBJ1-2; tentatively, D is TRBD1 (6 bases). The CDR3 runs 15 residues. Trimming stripped 0 bases from V and 4 bases from J, with 12 bases between. In germline, CDR1 is SEHNR, CDR2 FQNEAQ (reference sequence). The CDR3: CASSLAATGLYGYTF. CDR3 coding DNA: TGTGCCAGCAGCTTAGCGGCCACAGGGCTCTATGGCTACACCTTC.

This clone was seen only a few times. The chain links TRBV11-2 to TRBJ2-2, with 8 nucleotides matching TRBD2. The CDR3 runs 14 residues. Germline CDR1 reads SGHAT; CDR2 reads FQNNGV. Trimming cost V 4 bases and J 7 bases; bases outside gene matches: 5. CDR3 nucleotides: TGTGCCAGCAGCTGGACTAGCTCTATCGGGGAGCTGTTTTTT. Translated, it gives CASSWTSSIGELFF.

At least ten counts were recorded for this clone. CDR3 DNA: TGTGCCAGCAGCTTATTCCAGCAAGAGACCCAGTACTTC. Residues: CASSLFQQETQYF. J is TRBJ2-5 and V is TRBV7-6, with D hard to call. Looked up from germline, CDR1 is SGHVS and CDR2 is FNYEAQ. This CDR3 spans 13 amino acids. Trimming pared 2 bases from V and 2 bases from J, leaving 6 bases between.

The chain uses TRBV7-9 and TRBJ2-2; a weak D match, TRBD1 (5 bases). Germline loops: CDR1 SEHNR, CDR2 FQNEAQ (reference sequence). V lost 5 bases, J lost 6 bases, and 13 bases lay in between. The CDR3 covers 14 residues. In DNA, the CDR3 is TGTGCCAGCAGCCCGACAGCCAGCCCCGGGGAGCTGTTTTTT. This gives the protein CASSPTASPGELFF.

The rearrangement links TRBV7-8 to TRBJ1-5; possible D gene TRBD1, 6 bases. Trimming cost V 5 bases and J 5 bases, with 16 bases left between them. Germline V gives CDR1 SGHVS, CDR2 FQNEAQ. This CDR3 region has 15 residues. CDR3 nucleotide sequence: TGTGCCAGCAGCCTCAGAGGGGGGGCAGATCAGCCCCAGCATTTT. Its translation is CASSLRGGADQPQHF.

CDR3 nucleotides: TGTGCCACCAAGACAGGGGGTAATGAAAAACTGTTTTTT. Its protein is CATKTGGNEKLFF. V and J are TRBV27 and TRBJ1-4, with 9 positions matching TRBD1. CDR3 length equals 13 residues. V trimming: 10 bases; J trimming: 4 bases; junction bases outside the gene matches: 4. The germline CDR1 and CDR2 sequences are MNHEY and SMNVEV (reference sequence).

The rearrangement joins TRBV5-4 to TRBJ1-6, with unresolved D. CDR1 and CDR2 from the germline V gene are SGHNT and YYREEE (reference sequence). CDR3 size: 15 residues. The V end was cut by 0 bases, the J end by 7 bases, with 11 bases between. The CDR3 region has the DNA TGTGCCAGCAGCTTGGGACGCCAACTAAATTCACCCCTCCACTTT. Its translation: CASSLGRQLNSPLHF.

The chain uses TRBV12-5 and TRBJ1-1; D is possibly TRBD1 (5 bases). Germline V gene sequence: CDR1 LGHNT, CDR2 FRNRAP. The ends were cut back, 2 bases at V and 5 bases at J, with 9 bases in the middle. CDR3 length: 13 amino acids. The CDR3 reads CASGLFGGTEAFF. In nucleotides, the CDR3 is TGTGCTAGTGGTTTGTTCGGGGGAACTGAAGCTTTCTTT.

This chain joins TRBV5-4 and TRBJ2-1; 9 bases agree with TRBD1. CDR3 size: 16 residues. Germline V gene sequence: CDR1 SGHNT, CDR2 YYREEE (reference sequence). V shed 4 bases and J 5 bases; nucleotides not matched to a gene: 10. The CDR3 DNA reads TGTGCCAGCAGCCGAGCCCGGGACAGGGAGAACAATGAGCAGTTCTTC. Its protein is CASSRARDRENNEQFF. Based on the CDR3 plus reference TRBV5-4 and TRBJ2-1, the full variable domain is ETGVTQSPTHLIKTRGQQVTLRCSSQSGHNTVSWYQQALGQGPQFIFQYYREEENGRGNFPPRFSGLQFPNYSSELNVNALELDDSALYLCASSRARDRENNEQFFGPGTRLTVL.

The gene calls are TRBV7-9 and TRBJ2-1, with no clear D. The CDR3 totals 15 residues. Germline-derived CDR1 and CDR2 are SEHNR and FQNEAQ (reference sequence). Trimming removed 7 bases at V and 0 bases at J, with 13 bases between. The chain's CDR3 is CASTSVSSSYNEQFF. The CDR3 nucleotides read TGTGCCAGCACCTCCGTTTCGAGCTCCTACAATGAGCAGTTCTTC.

The chain is built from TRBV29-1 and TRBJ1-3, with unresolved D. V lost 0 bases to trimming and J lost 0 bases, with 15 bases between them. The CDR3 covers 17 residues. The V gene's germline CDR1 is SQVTM and CDR2 ANQGSEA. The CDR3 protein is CSVEDLWTGSSGNTIYF. The CDR3 coding sequence is TGCAGCGTTGAAGATTTGTGGACTGGCAGCTCTGGAAACACCATATATTTT.

The chain recombines TRBV6-1 with TRBJ2-5, with 9 nucleotides matching TRBD2. The CDR3 covers 14 residues. The J segment lost 5 bases and the V segment lost 6 bases, leaving 7 bases of the junction unmatched. Germline lookup yields CDR1 MNHNS and CDR2 SASEGT. The CDR3 DNA follows: TGTGCCAGCAGACAGCGGGGGGATACGGAGACCCAGTACTTC. Amino acid sequence: CASRQRGDTETQYF.

The chain's CDR3 is CASSLAATGEQYF. The CDR3 coding sequence is TGTGCCAGCAGTTTAGCCGCCACGGGCGAGCAGTACTTC. V usage is TRBV6-6 and J usage is TRBJ2-7; D unresolved. The CDR3 is 13 residues long. Looked up from germline, CDR1 is MNHNY and CDR2 is SVGAGI (reference sequence). Trimming shortened V by 4 bases and J by 6 bases, and 13 bases separated the two germline ends.

This clone was detected only once. This chain uses TRBV11-2 with TRBJ2-3; a possible D gene is TRBD1 (6 bases). V dropped 2 bases and J dropped 2 bases, with 14 bases sitting between them. Germline V gives CDR1 SGHAT, CDR2 FQNNGV. This CDR3 region has 16 residues. The CDR3 nucleotides read TGTGCCAGCAGCTTAACCTTTGGACAGCCCACAGATACGCAGTATTTT. As protein: CASSLTFGQPTDTQYF.

This sequence joins TRBV18 and TRBJ1-2; D is ambiguous. The CDR3 covers 14 residues. Germline V lookup: CDR1 KGHSH, CDR2 LQKENI. The germline V and J ends were trimmed by 3 bases and 2 bases, with 10 bases remaining between them. CDR3 DNA: TGTGCCAGCTCACCCTTTCAGGAAAACTATGGCTACACCTTC. Translating gives CASSPFQENYGYTF.

The chain is built from TRBV6-1 and TRBJ1-1; the D is unclear. CDR3 size: 12 residues. From germline, CDR1 is MNHNS and CDR2 SASEGT. With 5 bases removed from V and 8 bases from J, the gap between germline ends came to 12 bases. CDR3 bases: TGTGCCAGCAGTCGACAAGTTGACGAAGCTTTCTTT. The encoded protein is CASSRQVDEAFF.

The rearrangement uses TRBV10-2 and TRBJ2-7; 8 bases agree with TRBD1. The CDR3 has 15 residues. Per the germline V gene, CDR1 is WSHSY and CDR2 is SAAADI. The ends lost 3 bases at V and 0 bases at J; junction bases unmatched: 4. For the CDR3, the DNA is TGCGCCAGCAGTGATCCAGGGGGCACCTCCTACGAGCAGTACTTC. Its protein product is CASSDPGGTSYEQYF.

The V call is TRBV4-2, the J call TRBJ2-7, with a tentative D call TRBD2 (6 bases). The ends were cut back, 3 bases at V and 2 bases at J, with 14 bases in the middle. Germline lookup yields CDR1 LGHNA and CDR2 YNFKEQ. This CDR3 is 15 amino acids long. CDR3 DNA sequence: TGTGCCAGCAGCCACCTTGCGGGGCCCACCTACGAGCAGTACTTC. This codes for CASSHLAGPTYEQYF.

The rearrangement joins TRBV7-9 to TRBJ2-2; weak D call: TRBD2 (6 bases). This CDR3 has 16 amino acids. Germline V CDR1 and CDR2: SEHNR, FQNEAQ (reference sequence). Between the trimmed V and J ends, which lost 5 bases and 6 bases, there was a span of 19 bases. DNA for the CDR3: TGTGCCAGCAGCCTAGGCAGGGAGGTGAAATCCGGGGAGCTGTTTTTT. Protein: CASSLGREVKSGELFF.

The genes are TRBV19 and TRBJ1-5, with 8 bases fitting TRBD1. Germline V gene sequence: CDR1 LNHDA, CDR2 SQIVND (reference sequence). V gave up 6 bases and J gave up 5 bases; unmatched junction bases: 6. This CDR3 has 14 amino acids. The CDR3 is CASRPGQDHQPQHF. In DNA form, the CDR3 reads TGTGCCAGTAGGCCGGGACAGGATCATCAGCCCCAGCATTTT.

The sample holds a few counts of this clone. The chain recombines TRBV6-5 with TRBJ1-5, with 8 bases matching TRBD1. This CDR3 spans 14 amino acids. V shed 5 bases and J 7 bases; nucleotides not matched to a gene: 7. Per germline, CDR1 MNHEY and CDR2 SVGAGI. The CDR3 is CASSPGGVEQPQHF. CDR3 nucleotide sequence: TGTGCCAGCAGTCCAGGGGGCGTTGAGCAGCCCCAGCATTTT.

The V gene is TRBV7-9, the J gene TRBJ2-7; TRBD1 matches 7 bases. Per germline, CDR1 SEHNR and CDR2 FQNEAQ (reference sequence). J was trimmed by 5 bases and V by 5 bases; bases with no gene match: 12. The CDR3 is 15 amino acids. For the CDR3, the DNA is TGTGCCAGCAGCCCCAAACTTCGACAGGGAAACGAGCAGTACTTC. This translates into CASSPKLRQGNEQYF.

V gene TRBV11-2 combines with J gene TRBJ2-7, with D possibly TRBD2 on 6 matching bases. Germline loops: CDR1 SGHAT, CDR2 FQNNGV. Between the trimmed V and J ends, which lost 6 bases and 6 bases, there was a span of 15 bases. The CDR3 length is 13 residues. The CDR3 loop is CASSPTLGGEQYF. In DNA, the CDR3 is TGTGCCAGCAGTCCAACGTTGGGGGGCGAGCAGTACTTC.

This clone showed up just a few times. V is TRBV2 and J is TRBJ2-1, with D possibly TRBD1 on 6 matching bases. CDR3 size: 12 residues. CDR1 SNHLY and CDR2 FYNNEI come from the germline V gene. The ends were cut back, 3 bases at V and 6 bases at J, with 6 bases in the middle. The CDR3 bases are TGTGCCAGCAGTGAGGACAGCAATGAGCAGTTCTTC. Amino acid sequence: CASSEDSNEQFF.